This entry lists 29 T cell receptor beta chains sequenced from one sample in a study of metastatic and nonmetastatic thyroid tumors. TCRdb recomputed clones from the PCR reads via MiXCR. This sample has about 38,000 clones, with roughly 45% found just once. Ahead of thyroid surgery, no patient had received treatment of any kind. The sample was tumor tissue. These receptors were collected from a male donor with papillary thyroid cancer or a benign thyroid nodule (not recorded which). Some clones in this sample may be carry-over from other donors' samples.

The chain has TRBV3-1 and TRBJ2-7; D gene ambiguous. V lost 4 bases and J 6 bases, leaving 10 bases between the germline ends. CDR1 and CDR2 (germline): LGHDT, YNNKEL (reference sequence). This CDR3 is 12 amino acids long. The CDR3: CASSPYRGEQYF. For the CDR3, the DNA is TGTGCCAGCAGCCCTTATCGTGGCGAGCAGTACTTC.

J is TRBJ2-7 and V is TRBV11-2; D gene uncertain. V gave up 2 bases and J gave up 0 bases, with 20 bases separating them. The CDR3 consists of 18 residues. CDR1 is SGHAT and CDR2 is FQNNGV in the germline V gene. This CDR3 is CASSLPTTSSIFSYEQYF. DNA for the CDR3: TGTGCCAGCAGCTTACCTACGACCAGTTCCATTTTCTCCTACGAGCAGTACTTC.

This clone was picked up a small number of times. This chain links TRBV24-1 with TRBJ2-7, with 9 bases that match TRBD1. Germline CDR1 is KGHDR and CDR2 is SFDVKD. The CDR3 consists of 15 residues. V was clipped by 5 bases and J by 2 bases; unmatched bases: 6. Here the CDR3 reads CATSAGGQGTYEQYF. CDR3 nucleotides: TGTGCCACCAGTGCCGGGGGACAGGGAACCTACGAGCAGTACTTC.

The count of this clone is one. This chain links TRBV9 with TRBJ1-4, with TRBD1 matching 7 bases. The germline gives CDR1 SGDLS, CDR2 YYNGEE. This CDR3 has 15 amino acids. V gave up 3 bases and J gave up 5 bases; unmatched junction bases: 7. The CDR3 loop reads CASSGGQKLNEKLFF. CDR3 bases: TGTGCCAGCAGCGGGGGACAGAAATTAAATGAAAAACTGTTTTTT.

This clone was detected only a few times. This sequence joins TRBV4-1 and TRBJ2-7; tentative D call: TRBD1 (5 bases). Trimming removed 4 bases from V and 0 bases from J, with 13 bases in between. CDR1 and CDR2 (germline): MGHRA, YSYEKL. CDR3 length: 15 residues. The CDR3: CASSPQVDSSYEQYF. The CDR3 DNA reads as TGCGCCAGCAGCCCGCAAGTCGACAGCTCCTACGAGCAGTACTTC.

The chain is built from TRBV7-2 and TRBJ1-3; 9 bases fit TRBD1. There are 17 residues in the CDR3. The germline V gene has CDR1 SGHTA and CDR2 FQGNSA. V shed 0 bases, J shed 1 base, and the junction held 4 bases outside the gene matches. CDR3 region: CASSLAGQGLSGNTIYF. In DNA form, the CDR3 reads TGTGCCAGCAGCTTAGCTGGACAGGGGTTGTCTGGAAACACCATATATTTT.

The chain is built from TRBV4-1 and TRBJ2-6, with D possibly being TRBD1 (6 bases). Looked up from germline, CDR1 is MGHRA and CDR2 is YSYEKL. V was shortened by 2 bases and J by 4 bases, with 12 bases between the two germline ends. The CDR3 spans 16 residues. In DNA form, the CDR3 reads TGCGCCAGCAGCCAAAACAGGGTATCCGGGGCCAACGTCCTGACTTTC. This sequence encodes CASSQNRVSGANVLTF.

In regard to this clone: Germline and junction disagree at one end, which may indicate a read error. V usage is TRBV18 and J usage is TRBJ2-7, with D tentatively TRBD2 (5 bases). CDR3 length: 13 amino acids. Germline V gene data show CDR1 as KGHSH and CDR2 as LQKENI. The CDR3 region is CASSAPMREEQYF. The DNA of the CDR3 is TGTGCCAGCTCAGCACCGATGAGGGAAGAGCAGTACTTC.

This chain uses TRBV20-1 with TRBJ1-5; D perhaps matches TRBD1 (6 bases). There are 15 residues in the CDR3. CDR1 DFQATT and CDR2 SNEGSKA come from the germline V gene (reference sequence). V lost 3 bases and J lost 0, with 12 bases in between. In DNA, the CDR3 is TGCAGTGCTAGCGGGGGGCCTAATAGCAATCAGCCCCAGCATTTT. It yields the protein CSASGGPNSNQPQHF.

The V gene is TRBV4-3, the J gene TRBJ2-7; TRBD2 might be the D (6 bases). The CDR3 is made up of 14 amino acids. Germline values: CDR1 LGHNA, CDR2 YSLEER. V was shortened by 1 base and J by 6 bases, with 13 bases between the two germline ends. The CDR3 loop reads CASSQGLLASEQYF. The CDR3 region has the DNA TGCGCCAGCAGCCAAGGGCTGCTAGCGTCCGAGCAGTACTTC.

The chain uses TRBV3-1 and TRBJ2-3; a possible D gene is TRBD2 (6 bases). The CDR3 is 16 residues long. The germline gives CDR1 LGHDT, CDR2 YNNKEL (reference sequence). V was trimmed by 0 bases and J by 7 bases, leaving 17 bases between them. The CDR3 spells CASSQEPSGFENTQYF. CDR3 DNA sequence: TGTGCCAGCAGCCAAGAGCCGAGCGGGTTCGAGAATACGCAGTATTTT.

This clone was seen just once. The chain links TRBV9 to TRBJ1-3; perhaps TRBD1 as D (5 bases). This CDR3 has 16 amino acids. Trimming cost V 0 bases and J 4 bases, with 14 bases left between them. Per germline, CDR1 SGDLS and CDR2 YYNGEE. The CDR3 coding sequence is TGTGCCAGCAGCGTAGTAGTCAGGGCGTACGGAAACACCATATATTTT. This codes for CASSVVVRAYGNTIYF. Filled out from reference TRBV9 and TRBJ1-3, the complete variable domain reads DSGVTQTPKHLITATGQRVTLRCSPRSGDLSVYWYQQSLDQGLQFLIQYYNGEERAKGNILERFSAQQFPDLHSELNLSSLELGDSALYFCASSVVVRAYGNTIYFGEGSWLTVV.

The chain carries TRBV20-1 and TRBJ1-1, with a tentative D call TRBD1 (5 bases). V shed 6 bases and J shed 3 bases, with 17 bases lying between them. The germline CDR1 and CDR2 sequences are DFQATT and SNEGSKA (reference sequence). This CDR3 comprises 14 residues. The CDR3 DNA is TGCAGTGCCATGGAGGGGTTCAGGGACACTGAAGCTTTCTTT. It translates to CSAMEGFRDTEAFF.

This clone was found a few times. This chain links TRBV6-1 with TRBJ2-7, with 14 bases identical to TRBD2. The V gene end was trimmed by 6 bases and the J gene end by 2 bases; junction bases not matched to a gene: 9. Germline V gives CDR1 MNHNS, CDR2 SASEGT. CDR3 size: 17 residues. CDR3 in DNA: TGTGCCAGCAGGAGGACTAGCGGGGGGTACCTGGCCTACGAGCAGTACTTC. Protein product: CASRRTSGGYLAYEQYF.

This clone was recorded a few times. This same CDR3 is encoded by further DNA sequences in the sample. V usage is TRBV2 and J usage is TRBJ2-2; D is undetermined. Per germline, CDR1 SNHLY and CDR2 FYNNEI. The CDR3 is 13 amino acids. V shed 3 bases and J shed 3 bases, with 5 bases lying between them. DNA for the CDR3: TGTGCCAGCAGTGATATCCACACCGGGGAGCTGTTTTTT. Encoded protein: CASSDIHTGELFF.

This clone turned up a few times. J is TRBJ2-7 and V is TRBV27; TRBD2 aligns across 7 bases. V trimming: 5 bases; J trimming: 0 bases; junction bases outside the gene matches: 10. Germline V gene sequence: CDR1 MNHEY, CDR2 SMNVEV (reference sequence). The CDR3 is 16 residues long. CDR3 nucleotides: TGTGCCAGCAGTACCCCGTCGGCTAGCGGCTCCTACGAGCAGTACTTC. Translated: CASSTPSASGSYEQYF.

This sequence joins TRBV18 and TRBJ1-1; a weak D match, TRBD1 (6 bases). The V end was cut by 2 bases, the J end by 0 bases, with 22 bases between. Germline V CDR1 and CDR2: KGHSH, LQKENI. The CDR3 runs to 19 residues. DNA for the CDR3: TGTGCCAGCTCACCAGGCGGGGGCCGCGTTATATTCATGAACACTGAAGCTTTCTTT. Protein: CASSPGGGRVIFMNTEAFF.

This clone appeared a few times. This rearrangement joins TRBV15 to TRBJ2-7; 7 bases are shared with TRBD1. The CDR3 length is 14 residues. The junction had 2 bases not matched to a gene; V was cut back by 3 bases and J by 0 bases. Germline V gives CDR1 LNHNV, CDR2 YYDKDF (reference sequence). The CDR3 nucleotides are TGTGCCACCAGCAGGGGACAGTTCTCCTACGAGCAGTACTTC. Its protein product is CATSRGQFSYEQYF.

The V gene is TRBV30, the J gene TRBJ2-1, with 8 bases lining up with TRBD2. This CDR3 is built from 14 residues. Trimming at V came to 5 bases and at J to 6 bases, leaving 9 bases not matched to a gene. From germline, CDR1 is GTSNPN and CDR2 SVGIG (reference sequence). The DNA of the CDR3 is TGTGCCTGGCGTCCGAGCGGGAGTGTCAATGAGCAGTTCTTC. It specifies CAWRPSGSVNEQFF.

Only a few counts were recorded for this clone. Here the CDR3 reads CASSPSPRTGGEQYF. CDR3 DNA sequence: TGTGCCAGCAGTCCTTCCCCGCGGACAGGGGGGGAGCAGTACTTC. V usage is TRBV28 and J usage is TRBJ2-7, with 10 bases lining up with TRBD1. Germline CDR1 MDHEN, CDR2 SYDVKM. The CDR3 is 15 amino acids. V shed 5 bases and J 7 bases; nucleotides not matched to a gene: 11. The entire variable domain, with the rest obtained from reference TRBV28 and TRBJ2-7, is as follows: DVKVTQSSRYLVKRTGEKVFLECVQDMDHENMFWYRQDPGLGLRLIYFSYDVKMKEKGDIPEGYSVSREKKERFSLILESASTNQTSMYLCASSPSPRTGGEQYFGPGTRLTVT.

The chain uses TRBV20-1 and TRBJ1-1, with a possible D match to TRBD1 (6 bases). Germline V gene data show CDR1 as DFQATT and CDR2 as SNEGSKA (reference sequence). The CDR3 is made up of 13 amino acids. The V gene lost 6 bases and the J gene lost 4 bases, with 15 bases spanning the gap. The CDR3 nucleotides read TGCAGTGCGCGGCCAGGGGTCGGCACTGAAGCTTTCTTT. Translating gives CSARPGVGTEAFF.

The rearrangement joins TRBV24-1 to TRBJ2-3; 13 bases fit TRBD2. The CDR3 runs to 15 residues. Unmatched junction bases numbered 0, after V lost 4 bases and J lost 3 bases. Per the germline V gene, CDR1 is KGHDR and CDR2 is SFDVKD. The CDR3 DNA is TGTGCCACCAGTGAACTAGCGGGGGGGACAGATACGCAGTATTTT. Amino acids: CATSELAGGTDTQYF.

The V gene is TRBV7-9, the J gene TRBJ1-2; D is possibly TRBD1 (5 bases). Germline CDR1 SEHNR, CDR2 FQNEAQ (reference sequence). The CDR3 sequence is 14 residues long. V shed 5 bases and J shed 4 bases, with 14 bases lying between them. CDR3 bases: TGTGCCAGCAGCCAAACACAGGAGACCTATGGCTACACCTTC. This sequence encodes CASSQTQETYGYTF.

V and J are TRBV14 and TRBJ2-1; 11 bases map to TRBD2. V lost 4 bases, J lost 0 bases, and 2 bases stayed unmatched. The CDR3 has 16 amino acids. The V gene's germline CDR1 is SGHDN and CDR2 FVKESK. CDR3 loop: CASSLLAGVSYNEQFF. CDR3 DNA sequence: TGTGCCAGCAGCCTACTAGCGGGGGTCTCCTACAATGAGCAGTTCTTC.

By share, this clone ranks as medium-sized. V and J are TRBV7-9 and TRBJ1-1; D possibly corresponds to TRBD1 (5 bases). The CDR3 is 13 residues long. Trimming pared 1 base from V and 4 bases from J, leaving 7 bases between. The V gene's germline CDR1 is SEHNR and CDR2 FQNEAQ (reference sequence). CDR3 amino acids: CASSLGGSTEAFF. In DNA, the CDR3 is TGTGCCAGCAGCTTAGGGGGGAGCACTGAAGCTTTCTTT.

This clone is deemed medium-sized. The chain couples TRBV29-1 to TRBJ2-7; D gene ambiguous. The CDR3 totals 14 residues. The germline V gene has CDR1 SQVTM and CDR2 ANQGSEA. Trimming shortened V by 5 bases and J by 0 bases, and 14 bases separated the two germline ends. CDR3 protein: CSVQIWAGSYEQYF. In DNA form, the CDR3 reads TGCAGCGTTCAGATTTGGGCAGGCTCCTACGAGCAGTACTTC.

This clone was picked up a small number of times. The CDR3 nucleotides read TGTGCCAGCAGAACCCACGGGGGTTTAAGCTATGGCTACACCTTC. This translates into CASRTHGGLSYGYTF. The chain joins TRBV6-1 to TRBJ1-2; D perhaps matches TRBD1 (5 bases). CDR3 length: 15 residues. Germline CDR1 and CDR2: MNHNS and SASEGT. V lost 6 bases and J 4 bases, leaving 18 bases between the germline ends.

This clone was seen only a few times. The chain's CDR3 is CATSTHNLEGYTF. CDR3 coding DNA: TGTGCCACCAGCACGCACAACCTGGAAGGCTACACCTTC. The chain employs TRBV15 and TRBJ1-2; no clear D gene. CDR1 and CDR2 (germline): LNHNV, YYDKDF (reference sequence). This CDR3 is 13 amino acids long. The V end lost 4 bases, the J end lost 8 bases, and 14 bases lay between the germline ends.

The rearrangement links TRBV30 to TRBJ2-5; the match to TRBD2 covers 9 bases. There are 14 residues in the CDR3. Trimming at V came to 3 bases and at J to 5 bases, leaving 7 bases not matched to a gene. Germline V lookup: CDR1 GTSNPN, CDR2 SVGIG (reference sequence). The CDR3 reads CAWRGGRAGETQYF. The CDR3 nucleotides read TGTGCCTGGAGAGGCGGGAGGGCCGGGGAGACCCAGTACTTC.